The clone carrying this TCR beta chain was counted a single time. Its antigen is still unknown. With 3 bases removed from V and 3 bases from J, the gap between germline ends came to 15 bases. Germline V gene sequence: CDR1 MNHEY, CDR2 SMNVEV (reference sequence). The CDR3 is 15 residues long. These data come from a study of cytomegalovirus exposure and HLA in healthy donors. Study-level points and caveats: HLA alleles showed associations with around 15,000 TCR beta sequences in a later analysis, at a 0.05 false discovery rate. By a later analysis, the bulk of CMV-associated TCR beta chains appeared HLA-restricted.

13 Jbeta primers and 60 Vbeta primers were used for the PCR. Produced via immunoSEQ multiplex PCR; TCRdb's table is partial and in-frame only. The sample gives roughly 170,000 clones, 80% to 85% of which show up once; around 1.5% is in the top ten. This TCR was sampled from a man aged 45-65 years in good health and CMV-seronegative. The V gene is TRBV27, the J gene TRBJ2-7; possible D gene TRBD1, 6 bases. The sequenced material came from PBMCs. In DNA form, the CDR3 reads TGTGCCAGCAGTTTCGTCTGGGACACCCGCTACGAGCAGTACTTC. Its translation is CASSFVWDTRYEQYF.